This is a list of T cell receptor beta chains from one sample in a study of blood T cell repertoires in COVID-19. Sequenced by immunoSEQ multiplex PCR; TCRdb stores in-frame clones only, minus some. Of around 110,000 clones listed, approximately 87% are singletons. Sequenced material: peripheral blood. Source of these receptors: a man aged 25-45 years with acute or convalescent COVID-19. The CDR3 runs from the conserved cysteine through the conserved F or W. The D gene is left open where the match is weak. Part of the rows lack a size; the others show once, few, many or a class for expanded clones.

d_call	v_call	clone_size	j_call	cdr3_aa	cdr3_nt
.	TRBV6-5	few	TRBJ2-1	CASSYTGREQFF	TGTGCCAGCAGTTACACAGGGCGGGAGCAGTTCTTC
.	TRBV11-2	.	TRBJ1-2	CASSERDRSYGYTF	TGTGCCAGCAGCGAGAGAGACAGGAGTTATGGCTACACCTTC
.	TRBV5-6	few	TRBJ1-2	CASSTRGGYGYTF	TGTGCCAGCAGCACCAGGGGTGGCTATGGCTACACCTTC
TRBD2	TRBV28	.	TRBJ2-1	CASRSGGSYNEQFF	TGTGCCAGCAGGTCGGGGGGCTCCTACAATGAGCAGTTCTTC
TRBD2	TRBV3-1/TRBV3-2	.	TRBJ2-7	CASSPYPAGITPYEQYF	TGTGCCAGCAGCCCCTACCCAGCGGGGATAACTCCCTACGAGCAGTACTTC
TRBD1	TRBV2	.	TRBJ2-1	CASSGGTGNNEQFF	TGTGCCAGCAGTGGCGGGACAGGGAACAATGAGCAGTTCTTC
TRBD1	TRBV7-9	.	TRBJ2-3	CASSPPTGADTQYF	TGTGCCAGCAGCCCCCCTACAGGGGCAGATACGCAGTATTTT
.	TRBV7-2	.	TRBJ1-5	CASSPGRGGNQPQHF	TGTGCCAGCAGCCCAGGCAGGGGTGGCAATCAGCCCCAGCATTTT
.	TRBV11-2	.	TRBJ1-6	CASSLNIVNSPLHF	TGTGCCAGCAGCTTAAACATTGTGAATTCACCCCTCCACTTT
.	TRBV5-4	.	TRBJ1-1	CASSYPQENTEAFF	TGTGCCAGCAGCTACCCACAGGAGAACACTGAAGCTTTCTTT
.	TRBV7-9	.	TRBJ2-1	CASSERRGPSDNEQFF	TGTGCCAGCAGCGAACGGCGGGGCCCTAGCGACAATGAGCAGTTCTTC
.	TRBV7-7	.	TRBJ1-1	CASWPETGPATEAFF	TGTGCTAGCTGGCCCGAGACAGGCCCCGCCACTGAAGCTTTCTTT
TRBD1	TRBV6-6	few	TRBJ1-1	CASSSDRALGAFF	TGTGCCAGCAGTTCCGACAGGGCCCTTGGGGCTTTCTTT
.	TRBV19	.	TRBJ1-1	CASSNPGTNTEAFF	TGTGCCAGTAGTAACCCAGGGACAAACACTGAAGCTTTCTTT
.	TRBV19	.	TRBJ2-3	CASSFSLTSTDTQYF	TGTGCCAGTAGTTTTTCCCTCACTAGCACAGATACGCAGTATTTT
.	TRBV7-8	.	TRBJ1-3	CASSLDRVSGNTIYF	TGTGCCAGCAGCTTAGACCGGGTCTCTGGAAACACCATATATTTT
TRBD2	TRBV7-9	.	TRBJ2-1	CASSLGTSGPRYNEQFF	TGTGCCAGCAGCCTTGGGACTAGCGGTCCCCGCTACAATGAGCAGTTCTTC
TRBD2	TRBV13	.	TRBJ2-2	CASSLGLAGTSGELFF	TGTGCCAGCAGCCTGGGACTAGCGGGGACCTCGGGGGAGCTGTTTTTT
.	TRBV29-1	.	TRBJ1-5	CSVGQGGNQPQHF	TGCAGCGTTGGTCAGGGCGGCAATCAGCCCCAGCATTTT
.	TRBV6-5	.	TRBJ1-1	CASSYNRGAEAFF	TGTGCCAGCAGTTACAATCGGGGGGCTGAAGCTTTCTTT
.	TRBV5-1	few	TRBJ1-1	CASRGGNSVAFF	TGCGCCAGCAGGGGCGGGAATTCCGTAGCTTTCTTT
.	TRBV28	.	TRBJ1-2	CASSLTGVLGYTF	TGTGCCAGCAGTTTAACGGGGGTTCTTGGCTACACCTTC
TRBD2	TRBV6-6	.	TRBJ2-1	CASSYGTSGNEQFF	TGTGCCAGCAGTTACGGGACTAGCGGCAATGAGCAGTTCTTC
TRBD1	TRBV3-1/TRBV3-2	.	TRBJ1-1	CASRQGSNTEAFF	TGTGCCAGCAGACAGGGGAGCAACACTGAAGCTTTCTTT
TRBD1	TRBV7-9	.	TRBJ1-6	CASSLDRGNSPLHF	TGTGCCAGCAGCTTGGACAGGGGCAATTCACCCCTCCACTTT
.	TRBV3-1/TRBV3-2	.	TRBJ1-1	CASSQQGRAEAFF	TGTGCCAGCAGCCAACAGGGGAGGGCTGAAGCTTTCTTT
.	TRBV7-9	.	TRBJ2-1	CASSLEPPSSGRDNEQFF	TGTGCCAGCAGCTTAGAACCCCCTTCCAGCGGAAGAGACAATGAGCAGTTCTTC
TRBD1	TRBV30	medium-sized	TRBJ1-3	CAWSTTGVGSGNTIYF	TGTGCCTGGAGTACGACAGGGGTCGGCTCTGGAAACACCATATATTTT
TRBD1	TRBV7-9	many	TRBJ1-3	CASSRQGAAGNTIYF	TGTGCCAGCAGCCGACAGGGGGCTGCTGGAAACACCATATATTTT